These T cell receptor beta chains were read from a single sample in a study of cytomegalovirus exposure and HLA in healthy donors. TCRdb keeps only in-frame clones here, not all; method: immunoSEQ multiplex PCR. The sample holds about 190,000 clones, more than 70% seen once. Input material: PBMCs. All receptors derive from a woman aged 40 to 49 in good health and CMV-seronegative. Both conserved end residues are part of each CDR3. Rows give clone size only sometimes, using once, few, many, or a class for an expanded clone.

CDR3,V,size
CASSQDRGYEQYF,TRBV4-3,once
CATSRDHTNYGYTF,TRBV15,-
CATRLAGGYEQYF,TRBV15,-
CSVEEVGTGMETQYF,TRBV29-1,-
CASSRGGGWSTDTQYF,TRBV7-9,-
CASSLGHSLNEKLFF,TRBV11-2,-
CASSEQGARAFF,TRBV6-1,-
CASSPPYRNTEAFF,TRBV18,-
CASSPSRVVGMDEQFF,TRBV19,-
CAWGDRPIGYTF,TRBV30,-
CAWIGTSGISSYNEQFF,TRBV30,-
CASSSYRSTNEKLFF,TRBV5-6,-
CASSFDKSSGNTIYF,TRBV5-4,-
CASSQEGTSGSGLQTQYF,TRBV11-3,-
CASSVMGAVPYNEQFF,TRBV25-1,-
CASSLDGYDNTQYF,TRBV5-1,-
CASSIPGLAHNEQFF,TRBV19,-
CASSGGQGDGYTF,TRBV5-1,-
CASSPDTGNTIYF,TRBV5-1,once
CASSVEGGSIEQFF,TRBV9,-
CASSFGAGDGAFF,TRBV7-9,-
CASNDYRSTDTQYF,TRBV19,once
CASRKDSSYNEQFF,TRBV6-5,-
CSTLQALAGYTQYF,TRBV29-1,once